The rows below give T cell receptor beta chains drawn from one sample of a study of blood T cell repertoires in COVID-19. Using immunoSEQ multiplex PCR, the repertoire was profiled, and TCRdb retains in-frame clones only, with some absent. The table includes about 190,000 clones, approximately 86% detected once. Sequenced sample: peripheral blood. All receptors come from a woman aged 80 or over with active or convalescent COVID-19. Each CDR3 is given with its conserved first and last residue. A D gene is named only where the DNA matches it firmly. Only part of the rows carry a size: once, few, many, or a class if the clone is expanded.

clone_size j_call v_call d_call cdr3_nt cdr3_aa
NA TRBJ1-1 TRBV30 TRBD1 TGTGCCGGGTGGGACAGCCAGAACACTGAAGCTTTCTTT CAGWDSQNTEAFF
NA TRBJ2-7 TRBV10-3 NA TGTGCCATCAGTGAGTCGAGTGGAGGGGTCGAGCAGTACTTC CAISESSGGVEQYF
NA TRBJ2-1 TRBV15 TRBD2 TGTGCCACCAGCAGAGATCTGAGTAGCGGGATCCACAATGAGCAGTTCTTC CATSRDLSSGIHNEQFF
NA TRBJ2-7 TRBV19 TRBD2 TGTGCCAGTAGTATGAGTACTAGCGGGAGCTCCTACGAGCAGTACTTC CASSMSTSGSSYEQYF
NA TRBJ2-2 TRBV19 NA TGTGCCAGTAGTATTAGTTTCTCCGGGGAGCTGTTTTTT CASSISFSGELFF
NA TRBJ2-2 TRBV7-6 TRBD2 TGTGCCAGCAGCCTATCCCAAGCTAGCGGGACGAACACCGGGGAGCTGTTTTTT CASSLSQASGTNTGELFF
NA TRBJ1-2 TRBV3-1/TRBV3-2 NA TGTGCCAGCAGCCAAGATTACGTTCCGTCGTTAGGCGGGTATGGCTACACCTTC CASSQDYVPSLGGYGYTF
NA TRBJ2-5 TRBV18 NA TGTGCCAGCTCAGTACACCTGGGAGTTGGGGAGACCCAGTACTTC CASSVHLGVGETQYF
NA TRBJ2-6 TRBV12-5 NA TGTGCTAGTGGTTTAGGTCAGGGCTTTTCTGGGGCCAACGTCCTGACTTTC CASGLGQGFSGANVLTF
NA TRBJ2-3 TRBV19 NA TGTGCCAGTAGTATTAGCGGAGGGGCAGATACGCAGTATTTT CASSISGGADTQYF
NA TRBJ1-5 TRBV27 NA TGTGCCAGCAGTTTTTATAGCAATCAGCCCCAGCATTTT CASSFYSNQPQHF
NA TRBJ1-5 TRBV4-2 NA TGTGCCAGCAGCCAAGAAAGGGGGTACCAGCCCCAGCATTTT CASSQERGYQPQHF
NA TRBJ1-3 TRBV9 NA TGTGCCAGCAGCGTGAGGACAGACGGCCCAGTTGTTTCTGGAAACACCATATATTTT CASSVRTDGPVVSGNTIYF
NA TRBJ1-6 TRBV6-5 TRBD1 TGTGCCACCCCATCGCCGGGACAGGGCAATTCACCCCTCCACTTT CATPSPGQGNSPLHF
NA TRBJ1-1 TRBV6-6 NA TGTGCCAGCAGTCCATCCCCTCGGACAACTAAAATAGACACTGAAGCTTTCTTT CASSPSPRTTKIDTEAFF
NA TRBJ2-3 TRBV7-8 TRBD2 TGTGCCAGCAGCTTAGCCTCGGCGGGAGGCATACAAAATACGCAGTATTTT CASSLASAGGIQNTQYF
NA TRBJ1-5 TRBV20-1 NA TGCAGTGCTAGTGGGAGCAGCAATCAGCCCCAGCATTTT CSASGSSNQPQHF
NA TRBJ2-7 TRBV5-5 NA TGTGCCAGCGGCAAGTTCGGGACACAATACGAGCAGTACTTC CASGKFGTQYEQYF
NA TRBJ1-1 TRBV5-1 NA TGCGCCAGCAGCCCTCTCCGACAGGAATCCACTGAAGCTTTCTTT CASSPLRQESTEAFF
NA TRBJ2-1 TRBV27 NA TGTGCCAGCAGTTACCAAGCGGAAAGCTCCTACAATGAGCAGTTCTTC CASSYQAESSYNEQFF
NA TRBJ1-1 TRBV5-1 NA TGCGCCAGCAGCTTGGAGGGGAGGGCGAACACTGAAGCTTTCTTT CASSLEGRANTEAFF
NA TRBJ1-6 TRBV2 TRBD1 TGTGCCAGCAGTGATACCGGGACAGGTGGTTCACCCCTCCACTTT CASSDTGTGGSPLHF
NA TRBJ2-7 TRBV11-3 NA TGTGCCAGCAGATCAGGGTGGTCCTACGAGCAGTACTTC CASRSGWSYEQYF
NA TRBJ2-7 TRBV4-1 TRBD1 TGCGCCAGCAGCCAAGCGGCCTTTTCCTGGACAGGTTCCTACGAGCAGTACTTC CASSQAAFSWTGSYEQYF
few TRBJ1-6 TRBV28 NA TGTGCCACCTCCTCCGGGACATCTAATTCACCCCTCCACTTT CATSSGTSNSPLHF
once TRBJ1-3 TRBV2 NA TGTGCCAGCAGTGATTCTTGGACTGACGCTGGAAACACCATATATTTT CASSDSWTDAGNTIYF
NA TRBJ2-5 TRBV5-1 TRBD2 TGCGCCAGCAGCTTGTCGGCTAGCGGGAGCCCACAACAAGAGACCCAGTACTTC CASSLSASGSPQQETQYF
once TRBJ2-7 TRBV25-1 TRBD2 TGTGCCAGCAGTGAAATGGGACTAGCGGGGGTGAGTAAGCAGTACTTC CASSEMGLAGVSKQYF
once TRBJ1-2 TRBV11-2 NA TGTGCCAGCAGCTTAGTGGGGGGGCTTGGCTACACCTTC CASSLVGGLGYTF
few TRBJ2-2 TRBV5-4 TRBD2 TGTGCCAGCAGCCCCCAGGGTCGGGAGGGCACCGGGGAGCTGTTTTTT CASSPQGREGTGELFF
NA TRBJ2-6 TRBV27 NA TGTGCCAGCAGTGGGAGAGGCTCTGGGGCCAACGTCCTGACTTTC CASSGRGSGANVLTF
NA TRBJ1-5 TRBV5-1 NA TGCGCCAGCAGAGAGGGATCGGGTCAGCCCCAGCATTTT CASREGSGQPQHF
NA TRBJ1-5 TRBV2 TRBD1 TGTGCCAGCAGGGGGACAGGGAGTCAGCCCCAGCATTTT CASRGTGSQPQHF
NA TRBJ2-2 TRBV3-1/TRBV3-2 NA TGTGCCAGCAGCCCTCGAACATCCGGGGAGCTGTTTTTT CASSPRTSGELFF
NA TRBJ1-2 TRBV3-1/TRBV3-2 TRBD1 TGTGCCAGCAGCCAAGGACAGGGGGCACCTTCTAACTATGGCTACACCTTC CASSQGQGAPSNYGYTF
NA TRBJ2-1 TRBV28 NA TGTGCCAGCAGTTTAGGCCCCTACAATGAGCAGTTCTTC CASSLGPYNEQFF
NA TRBJ2-3 TRBV5-1 TRBD1 TGCGCCAGCAGCTTGGGACAGGGGCCAGATACGCAGTATTTT CASSLGQGPDTQYF
NA TRBJ2-3 TRBV19 TRBD1 TGTGCCAGTAGTATCACTCGGGACAGTGATACGCAGTATTTT CASSITRDSDTQYF
NA TRBJ2-1 TRBV18 TRBD1 TGTGCCAGCTCACTCCGGGACAGGGGCTACAATGAGCAGTTCTTC CASSLRDRGYNEQFF
NA TRBJ2-3 TRBV25-1 NA TGTGCCAGCAGGAGCCAGGTCACAGATACGCAGTATTTT CASRSQVTDTQYF
NA TRBJ2-5 TRBV3-1/TRBV3-2 TRBD2 TGTGCCAGCAGCCGCGTACCGGGAGGATACCAAGAGACCCAGTACTTC CASSRVPGGYQETQYF